This T cell receptor beta chain was sequenced for a study of CD8 T cells in Susac syndrome. At the level of the study: Patients with Susac syndrome were therapy-naive, on corticosteroids, or on intravenous immunoglobulin alone at blood draw.

About this clonotype: The antigen is not known.

This CDR3 region has 12 residues. Trimming removed 8 bases from V and 11 bases from J, with 19 bases in between. Diagnostic criteria for definite or probable disease, in their recently defined form, were met by the patients with Susac syndrome. TEMRA cells were FACS-enriched, while CD8+ and CD4+ T cells were negatively isolated. Reverse transcription of roughly 0.5 to 1 ug RNA used random hexamers. MiXCR was run by TCRdb on the immunoSEQ multiplex PCR reads, yielding one entry per CDR3 protein. The repertoire holds some 130,000 distinct CDR3 sequences, approximately 95% seen once, with 0.18% in the top ten. Broader study findings: Among active patients and in TEMRA cells, CD8+ clonal expansion in Susac reached its peak.

This TCR derives from a human donor with Susac syndrome. Material: CD8+ T cells from PBMCs. The chain carries TRBV12-3 or TRBV12-4 and TRBJ2-7, with D tentatively TRBD1 (6 bases). The CDR3, as DNA: TGTGCCAGCTCCCCGGGGACACCCCAAGAGTACTTC. It encodes CASSPGTPQEYF.